A selection of T cell receptor beta chains follows, all from one sample in a study of blood T cell repertoires in COVID-19. Only in-frame clones appear in the TCRdb table, and some are missing; sequencing was by immunoSEQ multiplex PCR. The sample yields some 120,000 clones, 90% seen once. The sequenced sample was peripheral blood. Receptors were obtained from a man between 45 and 60 years old with active COVID-19. CDR3s include the opening cysteine and the closing phenylalanine or tryptophan. A D gene is named only where the DNA matches it firmly. The listing skips clone size in some rows; elsewhere it reads once, few, many or a size class.

>.|22|TRBJ2-3|TRBV7-3|TRBD1
CASSLFARWTGACLYFTDTQYF
TGTGCCAGCAGCTTATTCGCCAGGTGGACAGGGGCTTGCCTATACTTCACAGATACGCAGTATTTT
>once|14|TRBJ1-1|TRBV6-5|TRBD1
CASSYSGTGTEAFF
TGTGCCAGCAGTTACTCCGGGACAGGGACTGAAGCTTTCTTT
>.|15|TRBJ2-1|TRBV9|TRBD2
CASSVSGLHYNEQFF
TGTGCCAGCAGCGTTTCGGGACTACACTACAATGAGCAGTTCTTC
>.|13|TRBJ2-1|TRBV2|TRBD1
CASSGQGIDEQFF
TGTGCCAGCAGTGGACAGGGCATCGATGAGCAGTTCTTC
>.|17|TRBJ2-1|TRBV4-2|TRBD1
CASSQNSGTGGVNEQFF
TGTGCCAGCAGCCAGAACTCCGGGACAGGGGGCGTCAATGAGCAGTTCTTC
>.|14|TRBJ1-5|TRBV19|.
CASSRQHSNQPQHF
TGTGCCAGTAGTAGACAGCATAGCAATCAGCCCCAGCATTTT
>.|15|TRBJ1-4|TRBV4-2|.
CASSQEYGANEKLFF
TGTGCCAGCAGCCAAGAGTACGGGGCTAATGAAAAACTGTTTTTT
>.|14|TRBJ2-3|TRBV19|.
CASSIVRSTDTQYF
TGTGCCAGTAGTATTGTCAGAAGCACAGATACGCAGTATTTT
>.|13|TRBJ1-6|TRBV10-3|.
CAISDSHDSPLHF
TGTGCCATCAGTGACAGTCACGATTCACCCCTCCACTTT
>.|16|TRBJ2-1|TRBV24-1|TRBD2
CATSDSLAGAWDEQFF
TGTGCCACCAGTGATTCCCTAGCGGGAGCTTGGGATGAGCAGTTCTTC
>.|15|TRBJ2-1|TRBV4-1|TRBD1
CASSRGEAGGSEQFF
TGCGCCAGCAGCCGAGGGGAGGCAGGGGGCAGTGAGCAGTTCTTC
>.|15|TRBJ1-1|TRBV6-5|TRBD1
CASSQPGTGRTEAFF
TGTGCCAGCAGTCAACCCGGGACAGGGCGCACTGAAGCTTTCTTT
>.|15|TRBJ2-1|TRBV5-1|TRBD2
CASSLLAGGYNEQFF
TGCGCCAGCAGCCTCCTAGCGGGAGGATACAATGAGCAGTTCTTC
>.|14|TRBJ2-5|TRBV24-1|.
CATSDAEEGETQYF
TGTGCCACCAGTGATGCCGAGGAGGGCGAGACCCAGTACTTC
>.|15|TRBJ2-5|TRBV11-3|.
CASSSLLATQETQYF
TGTGCCAGCAGCTCGCTACTAGCCACCCAAGAGACCCAGTACTTC
>once|14|TRBJ1-6|TRBV19|.
CASTPGSWNSPLHF
TGTGCCAGTACTCCCGGGAGTTGGAATTCACCCCTCCACTTT
>once|16|TRBJ1-5|TRBV4-2|TRBD1
CASSQGYSGGVQPQHF
TGTGCCAGCAGCCAAGGGTATTCAGGGGGCGTGCAGCCCCAGCATTTT
>.|16|TRBJ2-5|TRBV14|TRBD2
CASSPGTSGSWETQYF
TGTGCCAGCAGCCCGGGGACTAGCGGGAGTTGGGAGACCCAGTACTTC
>.|17|TRBJ2-5|TRBV7-6|.
CASSPGMGGSPRETQYF
TGTGCCAGCAGCCCAGGGATGGGTGGGTCTCCGAGAGAGACCCAGTACTTC
>.|13|TRBJ2-5|TRBV5-4|.
CASSLTRGETQYF
TGTGCCAGCAGCTTGACCAGGGGAGAGACCCAGTACTTC
>.|17|TRBJ2-7|TRBV11-3|TRBD2
CASSLGTSGGARYEQYF
TGTGCCAGCAGCTTAGGTACTAGCGGGGGGGCCAGGTACGAGCAGTACTTC
>.|14|TRBJ1-6|TRBV27|.
CASSLLGSDSPLHF
TGTGCCAGCAGTTTATTGGGGAGTGATTCACCCCTCCACTTT
>.|12|TRBJ2-1|TRBV7-8|.
CASSLGGLEQFF
TGTGCCAGCAGCTTAGGGGGCCTTGAGCAGTTCTTC
>.|14|TRBJ2-1|TRBV18|.
CASSPLDRYNEQFF
TGTGCCAGCTCACCACTGGACAGATACAATGAGCAGTTCTTC
>.|16|TRBJ1-4|TRBV7-2|.
CASSVRSGQTNEKLFF
TGTGCCAGCAGCGTGCGGTCCGGACAAACGAATGAAAAACTGTTTTTT
>.|13|TRBJ2-7|TRBV5-1|.
CASLSRTAYEQYF
TGCGCCAGCTTAAGCCGGACTGCCTACGAGCAGTACTTC
>.|18|TRBJ2-7|TRBV11-2|TRBD2
CASSSFGRVANQGTEQYF
TGTGCCAGCAGCAGCTTTGGGAGGGTCGCCAACCAAGGCACCGAGCAGTACTTC
>.|19|TRBJ1-5|TRBV2|.
CASSFSYSGTFYSNQPQHF
TGTGCCAGCAGTTTCTCATACTCCGGGACATTTTATAGCAATCAGCCCCAGCATTTT
>.|21|TRBJ2-6|TRBV4-2|TRBD1
CASSQDLYGPRGPSGANVLTF
TGTGCCAGCAGCCAAGATCTTTACGGACCCAGGGGGCCCTCTGGGGCCAACGTCCTGACTTTC
>.|13|TRBJ2-3|TRBV12-3/TRBV12-4|.
CASSGTSTDTQYF
TGTGCCAGCAGCGGGACATCTACAGATACGCAGTATTTT
>.|14|TRBJ2-1|TRBV3-1/TRBV3-2|TRBD2
CASSSIGLAGDKFF
TGTGCCAGCAGCTCCATAGGACTAGCGGGAGACAAGTTCTTC
>.|16|TRBJ2-1|TRBV9|.
CASSVGAGNPFNEQFF
TGTGCCAGCAGCGTTGGGGCGGGGAACCCCTTCAATGAGCAGTTCTTC
>.|14|TRBJ1-6|TRBV18|.
CASSTGQYNSPLHF
TGTGCCAGCTCAACGGGACAATATAATTCACCCCTCCACTTT
>.|17|TRBJ1-6|TRBV5-6|TRBD1
CASSYRTGGASNSPLHF
TGTGCCAGCAGCTACCGGACAGGGGGCGCCAGTAATTCACCCCTCCACTTT
>.|15|TRBJ1-2|TRBV11-3|.
CASSLGVQGNYGYTF
TGTGCCAGCAGCTTAGGCGTACAGGGAAACTATGGCTACACCTTC
>few|14|TRBJ1-6|TRBV28|.
CASSTGQLNSPLHF
TGTGCCAGCAGCACGGGACAATTAAATTCACCCCTCCACTTT
>.|19|TRBJ2-1|TRBV9|TRBD2
CASSVSSGSPFVDGNEQFF
TGTGCCAGCAGCGTTTCTAGCGGGAGCCCTTTTGTGGATGGGAATGAGCAGTTCTTC
>.|15|TRBJ1-1|TRBV10-2|.
CASSETGGVNTEAFF
TGCGCCAGCAGCGAGACGGGAGGGGTGAACACTGAAGCTTTCTTT
>.|18|TRBJ2-3|TRBV19|TRBD2
CASSISLIAGGSTDTQYF
TGTGCCAGTAGTATATCCCTAATAGCGGGAGGTAGCACAGATACGCAGTATTTT
>few|15|TRBJ2-1|TRBV7-8|TRBD2
CASSLDGLAGIEQFF
TGTGCCAGCAGCTTAGACGGACTAGCGGGAATTGAGCAGTTCTTC
>.|16|TRBJ2-7|TRBV27|TRBD2
CASIRWTSGGSYEQYF
TGTGCCAGCATAAGATGGACTAGCGGGGGTTCCTACGAGCAGTACTTC
>.|18|TRBJ2-1|TRBV15|.
CATSRNRVLTSSYNEQFF
TGTGCCACCAGCAGGAATCGGGTCCTAACATCCTCCTACAATGAGCAGTTCTTC
>.|15|TRBJ2-3|TRBV2|.
CASSEGYLSTDTQYF
TGTGCCAGCAGTGAGGGCTACCTTAGCACAGATACGCAGTATTTT
>.|14|TRBJ2-2|TRBV10-3|.
CAISTLGASGELFF
TGTGCCATCAGTACTTTAGGGGCGTCCGGGGAGCTGTTTTTT
>.|15|TRBJ1-1|TRBV6-5|.
CASSSPTTANTEAFF
TGTGCCAGCAGTTCCCCAACCACAGCGAACACTGAAGCTTTCTTT
>.|15|TRBJ1-4|TRBV25-1|.
CASSEFGTGNEKLFF
TGTGCCAGCAGTGAATTTGGTACAGGGAATGAAAAACTGTTTTTT
>once|16|TRBJ1-1|TRBV5-1|TRBD1
CASRVDWGTVNTEAFF
TGCGCCAGCAGAGTGGATTGGGGGACAGTAAACACTGAAGCTTTCTTT
>.|18|TRBJ2-6|TRBV25-1|.
CASSESWSGSSGANVLTF
TGTGCCAGCAGTGAATCATGGTCAGGGTCCTCTGGGGCCAACGTCCTGACTTTC
>.|16|TRBJ1-4|TRBV9|TRBD1
CASSVAPGQEGEKLFF
TGTGCCAGCAGCGTAGCCCCGGGACAGGAGGGCGAAAAACTGTTTTTT
>.|17|TRBJ2-1|TRBV6-2/TRBV6-3|TRBD2
CASSLQRLAGAHNEQFF
TGTGCCAGCAGTTTACAACGACTAGCGGGAGCCCACAATGAGCAGTTCTTC
>once|14|TRBJ2-3|TRBV2|TRBD1
CASSWTGGTDTQYF
TGTGCCAGCAGTTGGACAGGGGGCACAGATACGCAGTATTTT